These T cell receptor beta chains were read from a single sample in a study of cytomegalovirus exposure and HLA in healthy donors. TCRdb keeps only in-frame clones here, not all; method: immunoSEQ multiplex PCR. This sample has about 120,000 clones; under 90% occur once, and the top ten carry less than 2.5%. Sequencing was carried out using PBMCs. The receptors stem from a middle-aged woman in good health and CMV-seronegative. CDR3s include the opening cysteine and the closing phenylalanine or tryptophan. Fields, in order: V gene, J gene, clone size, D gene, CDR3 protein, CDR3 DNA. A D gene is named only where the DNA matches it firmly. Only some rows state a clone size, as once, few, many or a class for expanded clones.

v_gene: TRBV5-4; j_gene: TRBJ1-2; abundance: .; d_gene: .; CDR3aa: CASSLAGHWGYTF; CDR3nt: TGTGCCAGCAGCTTGGCAGGGCATTGGGGCTACACCTTC
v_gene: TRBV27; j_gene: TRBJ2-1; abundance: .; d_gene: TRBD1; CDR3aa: CASSSTGLNEQFF; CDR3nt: TGTGCCAGCAGTTCGACAGGGTTGAATGAGCAGTTCTTC
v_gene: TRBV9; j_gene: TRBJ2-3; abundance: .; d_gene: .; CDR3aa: CASSAWAGVGDTQYF; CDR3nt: TGTGCCAGCAGCGCCTGGGCAGGGGTAGGAGATACGCAGTATTTT
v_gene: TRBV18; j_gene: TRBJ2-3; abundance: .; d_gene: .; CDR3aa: CASSLLLRTDTQYF; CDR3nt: TGTGCCAGCTCTCTCCTGTTACGGACAGATACGCAGTATTTT
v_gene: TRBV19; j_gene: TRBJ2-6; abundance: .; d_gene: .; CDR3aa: CASSIPITFSGANVLTF; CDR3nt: TGTGCCAGTAGTATACCCATTACTTTCTCTGGGGCCAACGTCCTGACTTTC
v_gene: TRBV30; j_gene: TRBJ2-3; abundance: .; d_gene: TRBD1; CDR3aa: CAWSPSDRGGSGDTQYF; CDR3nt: TGTGCCTGGAGTCCCTCCGACAGGGGTGGATCAGGAGATACGCAGTATTTT
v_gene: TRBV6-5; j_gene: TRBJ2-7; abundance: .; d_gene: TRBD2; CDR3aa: CASNPLAGGTYEQYF; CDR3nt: TGTGCCAGCAACCCACTAGCGGGAGGGACCTACGAGCAGTACTTC
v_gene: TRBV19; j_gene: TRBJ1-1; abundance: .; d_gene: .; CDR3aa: CASSMRAVGETEAFF; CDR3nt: TGTGCCAGTAGTATGCGGGCAGTTGGGGAGACTGAAGCTTTCTTT
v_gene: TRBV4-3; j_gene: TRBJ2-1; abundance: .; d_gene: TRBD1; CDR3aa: CASSQVRQGNLYNEQFF; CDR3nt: TGCGCCAGCAGCCAAGTCCGACAGGGTAACTTATACAATGAGCAGTTCTTC
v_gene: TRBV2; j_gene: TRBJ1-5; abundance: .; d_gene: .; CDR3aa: CASSRDINQPQHF; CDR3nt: TGTGCCAGCAGTCGGGACATAAATCAGCCCCAGCATTTT
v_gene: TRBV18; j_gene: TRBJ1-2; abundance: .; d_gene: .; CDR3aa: CASSRDETNYGYTF; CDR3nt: TGTGCCAGCTCGCGGGACGAAACCAACTATGGCTACACCTTC
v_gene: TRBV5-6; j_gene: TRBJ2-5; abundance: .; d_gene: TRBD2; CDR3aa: CASGGLDETQYF; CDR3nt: TGTGCCAGCGGAGGACTAGACGAGACCCAGTACTTC
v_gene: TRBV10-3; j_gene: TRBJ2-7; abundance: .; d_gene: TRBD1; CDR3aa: CAIRGQGPEQYF; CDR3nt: TGTGCCATCAGGGGACAGGGGCCCGAGCAGTACTTC
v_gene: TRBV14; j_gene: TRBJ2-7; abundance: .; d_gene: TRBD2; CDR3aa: CASSHLLAGYEQYF; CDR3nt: TGTGCCAGCAGCCATCTACTAGCGGGATACGAGCAGTACTTC
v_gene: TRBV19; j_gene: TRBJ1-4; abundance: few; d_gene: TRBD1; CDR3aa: CASSAQTGTVNEKLFF; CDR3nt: TGTGCCAGTAGTGCTCAGACCGGGACAGTAAATGAAAAACTGTTTTTT
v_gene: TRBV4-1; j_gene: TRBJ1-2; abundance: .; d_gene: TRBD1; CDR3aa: CASSPGTGNYGYTF; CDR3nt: TGCGCCAGCAGCCCCGGGACAGGCAACTATGGCTACACCTTC
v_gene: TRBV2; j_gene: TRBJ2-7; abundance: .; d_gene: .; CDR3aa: CASSPEGERSSYEQYF; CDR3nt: TGTGCCAGCAGCCCAGAGGGGGAGAGGAGCTCCTACGAGCAGTACTTC
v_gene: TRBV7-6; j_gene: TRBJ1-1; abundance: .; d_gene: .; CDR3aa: CASSLVSEVNTEAFF; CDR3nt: TGTGCCAGCAGCTTAGTGTCAGAAGTGAACACTGAAGCTTTCTTT
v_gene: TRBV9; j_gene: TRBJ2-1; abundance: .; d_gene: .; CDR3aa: CASSVGMVRYDNEQFF; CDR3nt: TGTGCCAGCAGCGTAGGTATGGTCAGATACGACAATGAGCAGTTCTTC
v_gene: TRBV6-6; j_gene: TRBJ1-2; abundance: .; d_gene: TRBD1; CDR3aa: CASDRAGGYTF; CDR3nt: TGTGCCAGCGACAGGGCAGGTGGCTACACCTTC
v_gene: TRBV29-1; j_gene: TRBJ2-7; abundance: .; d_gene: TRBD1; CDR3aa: CSVSFGTGQYEQYF; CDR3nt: TGCAGCGTTTCCTTCGGGACAGGGCAGTACGAGCAGTACTTC
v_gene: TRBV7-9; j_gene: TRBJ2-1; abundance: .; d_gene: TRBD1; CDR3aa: CASSKDRGGDEQFF; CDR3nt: TGTGCCAGCAGCAAGGACAGGGGGGGTGATGAGCAGTTCTTC
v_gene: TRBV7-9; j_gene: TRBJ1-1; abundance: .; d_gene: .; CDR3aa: CASSLDPQNTEAFF; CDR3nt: TGTGCCAGCAGCCTAGATCCCCAAAACACTGAAGCTTTCTTT
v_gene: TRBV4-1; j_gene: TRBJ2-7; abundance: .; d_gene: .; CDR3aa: CASSQDTGFGYEQYF; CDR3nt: TGCGCCAGCAGCCAAGATACAGGCTTCGGCTACGAGCAGTACTTC
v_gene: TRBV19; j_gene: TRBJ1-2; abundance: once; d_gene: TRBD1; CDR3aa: CASSTTGGGRYGYTF; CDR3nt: TGTGCCAGTAGTACGACAGGGGGCGGTCGCTATGGCTACACCTTC
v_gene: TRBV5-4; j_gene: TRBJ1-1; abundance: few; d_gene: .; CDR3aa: CASLKGLGNTEAFF; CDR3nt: TGTGCCAGCCTCAAGGGACTGGGGAACACTGAAGCTTTCTTT